The rows below give T cell receptor beta chains drawn from one sample of a study of blood T cells in healthy people across ages. Using its own MiXCR run on the 5' RACE reads, TCRdb lists one record per CDR3 protein. Counted here are 1.5 million to 2 million distinct CDR3 sequences, roughly 30% occurring once; the ten biggest clones make up 7.7%. The sequenced material came from blood. These receptors were collected from a woman in her twenties or thirties in good health. CDR3s include the opening cysteine and the closing phenylalanine or tryptophan. A D gene is named only where the DNA matches it firmly. A clone size is listed for some rows: how often the clone was seen (once, few, many), or a class if it is expanded.

J gene,V gene,D gene,clone size,CDR3 protein,CDR3 DNA
TRBJ2-1,TRBV5-1,TRBD2,NA,CASSPPLSGGRNEQFF,TGCGCCAGCAGCCCCCCCCTTAGCGGGGGCCGAAATGAGCAGTTCTTC
TRBJ2-7,TRBV4-2,TRBD1,NA,CASSQVGQGMNEQYF,TGTGCCAGCAGCCAAGTGGGACAGGGGATGAATGAGCAGTACTTC
TRBJ1-2,TRBV2,TRBD1,NA,CASSDRDRGHYGYTF,TGTGCCAGCAGTGACCGGGACAGGGGGCACTATGGCTACACCTTC
TRBJ2-6,TRBV7-2,TRBD1,few,CASSLGDRMNSGANVLTF,TGTGCCAGCAGCTTAGGGGACAGGATGAACTCTGGGGCCAACGTCCTGACTTTC
TRBJ2-1,TRBV5-1,NA,NA,CASSLATDNEQFF,TGCGCCAGCAGCTTAGCGACCGACAATGAGCAGTTCTTC
TRBJ1-2,TRBV29-1,NA,many,CSVDRNYGYTF,TGCAGCGTTGACAGGAACTATGGCTACACCTTC
TRBJ2-1,TRBV20-1,TRBD2,few,CSVTPAGVVNNEQFF,TGCAGTGTCACCCCAGCGGGGGTGGTGAACAATGAGCAGTTCTTC
TRBJ2-5,TRBV28,TRBD2,NA,CASRPILAGGVSQYF,TGTGCCAGCAGACCAATACTAGCGGGCGGGGTGTCCCAGTACTTC
TRBJ2-1,TRBV20-1,TRBD2,many,CSAAFSGGAYNEQFF,TGCAGTGCTGCCTTTTCGGGGGGGGCCTACAATGAGCAGTTCTTC
TRBJ2-3,TRBV3-1,TRBD2,many,CASSLAGGLPDTQYF,TGTGCCAGCAGTTTAGCGGGGGGGCTGCCAGATACGCAGTATTTT
TRBJ2-1,TRBV7-5,NA,few,CISVSEAFGGGHPNEQFF,NA
TRBJ2-7,TRBV12-3/TRBV12-4,NA,few,CASSPNQGMGYEQYF,TGTGCCAGCAGTCCTAACCAGGGAATGGGTTACGAGCAGTACTTC
TRBJ2-5,TRBV7-7,TRBD1,NA,CASSSTGGMETQYF,TGTGCCAGCAGCTCTACAGGGGGCATGGAGACCCAGTACTTC
TRBJ2-7,TRBV2,NA,NA,CASSEENSSYEQYF,TGTGCCAGCAGTGAAGAAAACTCATCCTACGAGCAGTACTTC
TRBJ2-1,TRBV19,NA,NA,CASSGTMATYQETQFF,TGTGCCAGTAGCGGTACCATGGCTACGTACCAAGAGACCCAGTTCTTC
TRBJ2-3,TRBV2,TRBD2,few,CASQGIKREPRTDTQYF,TGTGCCAGCCAGGGGATCAAGCGGGAGCCACGCACAGATACGCAGTATTTT
TRBJ2-1,TRBV12-3/TRBV12-4,NA,few,CASSPTQDEQFF,TGTGCCAGCAGTCCCACCCAAGACGAGCAGTTCTTC
TRBJ2-1,TRBV7-9,TRBD2,many,CASSLVRLAGNEQFF,TGTGCCAGCAGCTTAGTACGCCTAGCGGGGAATGAGCAGTTCTTC
TRBJ2-1,TRBV5-1,TRBD2,NA,CASSSYPGLDIYNEQFF,TGCGCCAGCAGCTCCTACCCGGGACTAGACATCTACAATGAGCAGTTCTTC